One sample yielded the 17 T cell receptor beta chains listed below, sequenced in a study of identifying expanded T cells in peripheral blood. Measured with immunoSEQ multiplex PCR; TCRdb has only the in-frame clones, and not every one. The data hold about 58,000 clones, with over 80% observed a single time. Sequenced: blood. These receptors all stem from a person between 18 and 75 years old in good health.

In its sample, this clone was seen a few times. The genes are TRBV5-1 and TRBJ2-3; a possible D gene is TRBD1 (6 bases). Between the trimmed V and J ends, which lost 4 bases and 0 bases, there was a span of 9 bases. Germline V CDR1 and CDR2: SGHRS, YFSETQ. The CDR3 length is 14 residues. CDR3 region: CASSRQGSTDTQYF. CDR3 in DNA: TGCGCCAGCAGCCGGCAGGGGAGCACAGATACGCAGTATTTT.

The chain couples TRBV5-1 to TRBJ1-2, with D maybe TRBD1 (5 bases). Germline V gives CDR1 SGHRS, CDR2 YFSETQ. The CDR3 has 17 residues. Trimming shortened V by 4 bases and J by 6 bases, and 25 bases separated the two germline ends. The CDR3 sequence: CASSRAPMTAQQDGYTF. In DNA, the CDR3 is TGCGCCAGCAGCCGCGCCCCAATGACAGCCCAACAGGATGGCTACACCTTC.

The chain is built from TRBV19 and TRBJ2-5, with D perhaps TRBD1 or TRBD2 (5 bases each). Trimming pared 3 bases from V and 1 base from J, leaving 15 bases between. Germline V gene lookup returns CDR1 LNHDA and CDR2 SQIVND (reference sequence). The CDR3 is 16 residues long. The CDR3 DNA is TGTGCCAGTAGTATGGAGGTGGGGCTCCCCCAAGAGACCCAGTACTTC. It codes for CASSMEVGLPQETQYF.

V gene TRBV23-1 combines with J gene TRBJ1-2; D perhaps matches TRBD1 (6 bases). TRBV23-1 carries the ORF label, with uncertain function. This CDR3 contains 14 residues. V lost 4 bases to trimming and J lost 8 bases, with 17 bases between them. For the CDR3, the DNA is TGCGCCAGCAGTCCCCTCAGGGGCAGCGGGGGCTACACCTTC. This sequence encodes CASSPLRGSGGYTF.

The chain uses TRBV7-2 and TRBJ2-5; a possible D gene is TRBD2 (5 bases). Trimming left V 1 base short and J 5 bases short, with 8 bases between. Germline V gives CDR1 SGHTA, CDR2 FQGNSA. This CDR3 region has 13 residues. This CDR3 reads CASSLGAGETQYF. The CDR3 DNA reads as TGTGCCAGCAGCTTAGGGGCGGGCGAGACCCAGTACTTC.

This chain connects TRBV7-6 to TRBJ2-3; weak D call: TRBD1 (7 bases). V was shortened by 5 bases and J by 8 bases, with 20 bases between the two germline ends. The CDR3 loop spans 15 amino acids. From germline, CDR1 is SGHVS and CDR2 FNYEAQ. This chain's CDR3 is CASSPGGSGSGTQYF. The CDR3 DNA reads as TGTGCCAGCAGCCCAGGGGGGAGCGGGTCCGGTACGCAGTATTTT. The variable domain in full, completed from reference TRBV7-6 and TRBJ2-3, reads GAGVSQSPRYKVTKRGQDVALRCDPISGHVSLYWYRQALGQGPEFLTYFNYEAQQDKSGLPNDRFSAERPEGSISTLTIQRTEQRDSAMYRCASSPGGSGSGTQYFGPGTRLTVL.

In its sample, this clone was seen a few times. The chain employs TRBV12-5 and TRBJ2-7; either TRBD1 or TRBD2 may fit D (5 bases each). Trimming left V 3 bases short and J 2 bases short, with 23 bases between. This CDR3 contains 18 residues. The germline CDR1 and CDR2 sequences are LGHNT and FRNRAP. CDR3 region: CASGFLDLPGTRPYEQYF. The CDR3 DNA follows: TGTGCTAGTGGTTTCCTTGACCTCCCCGGGACGCGGCCCTACGAGCAGTACTTC.

This chain's CDR3 is CASSQDPWGRNTEAFF. The CDR3 DNA follows: TGTGCCAGCAGCCAAGATCCCTGGGGACGGAACACTGAAGCTTTCTTT. V and J are TRBV14 and TRBJ1-1, with D perhaps matching TRBD1 (5 bases). The germline V gene encodes CDR1 SGHDN and CDR2 FVKESK. CDR3 length: 16 amino acids. Trimming shortened V by 0 bases and J by 1 base, and 12 bases separated the two germline ends. Complete variable domain (other parts from reference TRBV14 and TRBJ1-1): EAGVTQFPSHSVIEKGQTVTLRCDPISGHDNLYWYRRVMGKEIKFLLHFVKESKQDESGMPNNRFLAERTGGTYSTLKVQPAELEDSGVYFCASSQDPWGRNTEAFFGQGTRLTVV.

DNA for the CDR3: TGTGCCAGTAGTGAGCAGGGGTTGGCGGAAAAACTGTTTTTT. Its protein product is CASSEQGLAEKLFF. The chain is built from TRBV19 and TRBJ1-4; D is perhaps TRBD1 (6 bases). The ends were cut back, 5 bases at V and 8 bases at J, with 15 bases in the middle. The CDR3 consists of 14 residues. Germline values: CDR1 LNHDA, CDR2 SQIVND (reference sequence).

Worth noting for this clone: This sample includes further DNA sequences coding for the same CDR3. The chain has TRBV4-1 and TRBJ1-4; 8 bases fit TRBD1. J gave up 0 bases and V 4 bases, and 4 bases lay outside the gene matches. The length of the CDR3 is 16 residues. CDR1 MGHRA and CDR2 YSYEKL come from the germline V gene. CDR3: CASSPGQGATNEKLFF. In nucleotides, the CDR3 is TGCGCCAGCAGCCCTGGACAGGGCGCAACTAATGAAAAACTGTTTTTT.

V usage is TRBV6-5 and J usage is TRBJ2-7; D remains ambiguous. There are 11 residues in the CDR3. V lost 7 bases and J 2 bases, leaving 6 bases between the germline ends. The germline gives CDR1 MNHEY, CDR2 SVGAGI. The CDR3 region has the DNA TGTGCCAGCAACACAGCCTACGAGCAGTACGTC. Protein sequence: CASNTAYEQYV.

The chain couples TRBV10-3 to TRBJ1-4; perhaps TRBD1 as D (5 bases). There are 14 residues in the CDR3. Germline-derived CDR1 and CDR2 are ENHRY and SYGVKD. V lost 2 bases and J 7 bases, leaving 11 bases between the germline ends. The CDR3 bases are TGTGCCATCAGTGAGCCAGGGTTAAGTGAAAAACTGTTTTTT. This codes for CAISEPGLSEKLFF.

This clone came up a few times. This chain links TRBV4-3 with TRBJ2-5; 7 bases are shared with TRBD2. The germline CDR1 and CDR2 sequences are LGHNA and YSLEER. V was pared by 1 base and J by 4 bases, with 12 bases of the junction left unmatched. The CDR3 is 17 amino acids. Here the CDR3 DNA reads TGCGCCAGCAGCCAAGCCGCGGGCTGGAGCGGGATAGAGACCCAGTACTTC. It specifies CASSQAAGWSGIETQYF.

CDR3 loop: CASSSDGSSGNTIYF. CDR3 in DNA: TGTGCCAGCAGCTCGGACGGCTCCTCTGGAAACACCATATATTTT. The chain uses TRBV11-2 and TRBJ1-3, with D unclear. Germline CDR1 SGHAT, CDR2 FQNNGV. Trimming left V 4 bases short and J 0 bases short, with 10 bases between. The CDR3 is 15 amino acids. Using reference TRBV11-2 and TRBJ1-3 for the parts outside the CDR3, the full variable domain is EAGVAQSPRYKIIEKRQSVAFWCNPISGHATLYWYQQILGQGPKLLIQFQNNGVVDDSQLPKDRFSAERLKGVDSTLKIQPAKLEDSAVYLCASSSDGSSGNTIYFGEGSWLTVV.

The chain joins TRBV19 to TRBJ1-1; weak D call: TRBD1 (6 bases). V shed 3 bases and J shed 12 bases, with 14 bases lying between them. CDR1 and CDR2 (germline): LNHDA, SQIVND (reference sequence). CDR3 size: 12 residues. The CDR3 reads CASSIVNRETFF. CDR3 DNA sequence: TGTGCCAGTAGTATTGTTAACAGGGAGACTTTCTTT.

The genes are TRBV29-1 and TRBJ2-5; perhaps TRBD2 as D (5 bases). The V gene lost 3 bases and the J gene lost 4 bases, with 9 bases spanning the gap. The CDR3 has 12 amino acids. CDR1 SQVTM and CDR2 ANQGSEA come from the germline V gene. The CDR3 DNA sequence: TGCAGCGTTGACGCAGGAGGAGAGACCCAGTACTTC. Its protein product is CSVDAGGETQYF.

The chain joins TRBV19 to TRBJ2-5; possible D gene TRBD1, 5 bases. The germline V and J ends were trimmed by 5 bases and 2 bases, with 9 bases remaining between them. The germline gives CDR1 LNHDA, CDR2 SQIVND (reference sequence). CDR3 length: 13 residues. In DNA, the CDR3 is TGTGCCAGTAGTCGGACATTTCAAGAGACCCAGTACTTC. Residues: CASSRTFQETQYF.